The T cell receptor (beta chain) under discussion was sequenced for a study of cytomegalovirus exposure and HLA in healthy donors. Whole-study findings and limits: Among donors in an Asian-associated ancestry cluster, a later analysis reportedly found fewer N-insertions than the roughly 700-donor mean. The authors confirmed in vitro that a few CMV-associated chains were specific for CMV antigens. Follow-up analysis seemed to connect common viral pathogens with several of the most significant clusters identified. Rarity characterized most TCR sequences, yet some public TCRs appeared in many donors.

The V end was cut by 0 bases, the J end by 8 bases, with 18 bases between. The CDR3 has 16 residues. Germline CDR1 is SGHRS and CDR2 is YFSETQ. The table lists this clone with a count of one. As yet, its antigen is unknown. PCR primers comprised 60 Vbeta and 13 Jbeta primers. The repertoire was sequenced with immunoSEQ multiplex PCR; TCRdb's copy has only in-frame clones and lacks some. The table lists 150,000 to 170,000 clones, roughly 75% of them singletons. The chain employs TRBV5-1 and TRBJ2-1; a weak D match, TRBD1 (5 bases). This TCR was sampled from a man aged 18 to 30 in good health and CMV-seronegative. Specimen: PBMCs. The chain's CDR3 is CASSLGASGALDEQFF. In nucleotides, the CDR3 is TGCGCCAGCAGCTTGGGAGCGTCTGGGGCCTTGGATGAGCAGTTCTTC.